Listed here are 23 T cell receptor beta chains from one sample, sequenced in a study of CD8 T cells in ankylosing spondylitis. The antigens of these receptors remain unknown. TCRdb reprocessed the 5' RACE reads with MiXCR, giving one entry per CDR3 protein. The profile shows about 450,000 distinct CDR3 sequences, roughly 27% of them singletons. Study-wide points: Apparently characteristic of ankylosing spondylitis blood was a TCR beta motif (roughly 8 highly homologous variants).

The sequenced material came from blood, either unsorted or a sorted T cell fraction (not recorded which). Receptors were obtained from a male donor with ankylosing spondylitis.

The chain employs TRBV7-8 and TRBJ1-1, with no clear D. Per the germline V gene, CDR1 is SGHVS and CDR2 is FQNEAQ. V dropped 5 bases and J dropped 4 bases, with 14 bases sitting between them. This CDR3 region has 14 residues. CDR3 in DNA: TGTGCCAGCAGCGCTCGAAGGGCCAGCACTGAAGCTTTCTTT. Translating it yields CASSARRASTEAFF.

The chain combines TRBV3-1 with TRBJ2-2, with 12 nucleotides matching TRBD2. CDR1 and CDR2 (germline): LGHDT, YNNKEL (reference sequence). J lost 6 bases, V lost 3 bases, and 11 bases had no gene match. The CDR3 spans 18 residues. CDR3 region: CASSQRPSGREDAGELFF. In DNA form, the CDR3 reads TGTGCCAGCAGCCAGCGGCCTAGCGGGAGGGAAGATGCCGGGGAGCTGTTTTTT.

The J gene is TRBJ2-5, the V gene TRBV7-9, with D maybe TRBD2 (6 bases). The germline gives CDR1 SEHNR, CDR2 FQNEAQ (reference sequence). The V and J ends lost 5 bases and 3 bases respectively, with 16 bases between them. The CDR3 sequence is 15 residues long. CDR3 DNA: TGTGCCAGCAGCCCGGGAGACAATCAGAAAGAGACCCAGTACTTC. Translation: CASSPGDNQKETQYF. The full variable domain, its missing parts supplied by reference TRBV7-9 and TRBJ2-5, is DTGVSQNPRHKITKRGQNVTFRCDPISEHNRLYWYRQTLGQGPEFLTYFQNEAQLEKSRLLSDRFSAERPKGSFSTLEIQRTEQGDSAMYLCASSPGDNQKETQYFGPGTRLLVL.

This chain uses TRBV6-1 with TRBJ1-2; D might be TRBD1 (5 bases). This CDR3 is built from 12 residues. Germline-derived CDR1 and CDR2 are MNHNS and SASEGT. Trimming cost V 6 bases and J 9 bases, with 14 bases left between them. The CDR3 nucleotides read TGTGCCAGCAGCCCATCTCGGACAAGCTACACCTTC. Its protein product is CASSPSRTSYTF.

The CDR3 region is CSATSGGGANEQFF. In nucleotides, the CDR3 is TGCAGTGCAACTAGCGGAGGGGGGGCCAATGAGCAGTTCTTC. The rearrangement uses TRBV20-1 and TRBJ2-1; 8 bases are a match to TRBD2. The germline gives CDR1 DFQATT, CDR2 SNEGSKA (reference sequence). The CDR3 has 14 residues. The junction had 10 bases not matched to a gene; V was cut back by 6 bases and J by 6 bases.

The chain recombines TRBV3-1 with TRBJ2-1, with 16 bases matching TRBD2. Germline V CDR1 and CDR2: LGHDT, YNNKEL (reference sequence). V dropped 4 bases and J dropped 5; count of bases not matched to a gene: 11. This CDR3 is 19 amino acids long. The CDR3 reads CASSRKGLAGGPSNNEQFF. The DNA of the CDR3 is TGTGCCAGCAGCCGCAAGGGACTAGCGGGAGGGCCCTCTAACAATGAGCAGTTCTTC.

This chain joins TRBV11-1 and TRBJ2-1, with D unclear. The germline gives CDR1 SGHAT, CDR2 FQDESV (reference sequence). This CDR3 spans 13 amino acids. Trimming took off 6 bases at V and 7 bases at J, with 13 bases between the two ends. The DNA for the CDR3 is TGTGCCAGCAGTTTCTTGACTGATAATGAGCAGTTCTTC. This gives the protein CASSFLTDNEQFF.

This clonotype showed up just a few times. The CDR3 spells CASSSGLAGRMDEQFF. CDR3 nucleotides: TGTGCCAGCAGCTCTGGACTAGCGGGACGCATGGATGAGCAGTTCTTC. The chain couples TRBV12-3 or TRBV12-4 to TRBJ2-1; 12 bases line up with TRBD2. V was pared by 6 bases and J by 8 bases, with 11 bases of the junction left unmatched. CDR3 length: 16 amino acids.

The chain combines TRBV10-3 with TRBJ2-7; 9 bases line up with TRBD2. This CDR3 region has 14 residues. V lost 4 bases to trimming and J lost 3 bases; unmatched junction nucleotides: 4. Germline V gene data show CDR1 as ENHRY and CDR2 as SYGVKD. The CDR3 DNA follows: TGTGCCATCAGTGGGTTAGCGGGAGTCTACGAGCAGTACTTC. Amino acids: CAISGLAGVYEQYF.

This chain links TRBV7-7 with TRBJ2-7; D remains ambiguous. The germline V gene has CDR1 SSHAT and CDR2 FNYEAQ (reference sequence). V gave up 6 bases and J gave up 2 bases, with 14 bases separating them. This CDR3 comprises 14 residues. CDR3 bases: TGTGCCAGCAGTCCTAGACTTGGAACCTACGAGCAGTACTTC. Its protein product is CASSPRLGTYEQYF.

The chain employs TRBV11-2 and TRBJ2-6; D is ambiguous. CDR3 length: 13 amino acids. The germline gives CDR1 SGHAT, CDR2 FQNNGV. The ends were cut back, 3 bases at V and 9 bases at J, with 9 bases in the middle. The chain's CDR3 is CASSFRGGNVLTF. CDR3 sequence (DNA): TGTGCCAGCAGCTTTCGTGGCGGCAACGTCCTGACTTTC.

This clonotype was seen a few times. The chain couples TRBV11-2 to TRBJ2-3; 12 bases match TRBD2. Trimming took 6 bases from V and 0 from J; bases not matched to a gene: 13. The CDR3 contains 19 residues. Germline V gene data show CDR1 as SGHAT and CDR2 as FQNNGV. CDR3 sequence reads: CASRPGGTSGLISTDTQYF. CDR3 in DNA: TGTGCCAGCAGACCAGGGGGGACTAGCGGGCTTATTAGCACAGATACGCAGTATTTT. Complete variable domain (other parts from reference TRBV11-2 and TRBJ2-3): EAGVAQSPRYKIIEKRQSVAFWCNPISGHATLYWYQQILGQGPKLLIQFQNNGVVDDSQLPKDRFSAERLKGVDSTLKIQPAKLEDSAVYLCASRPGGTSGLISTDTQYFGPGTRLTVL.

Here the CDR3 DNA reads TGCGCCAGCAGCCAAGATGAGGGGACGGCTTACAATGAGCAGTTCTTC. Its protein is CASSQDEGTAYNEQFF. The chain recombines TRBV4-1 with TRBJ2-1, with D perhaps given as TRBD1 or TRBD2 (5 bases each). CDR1 and CDR2 from the germline V gene are MGHRA and YSYEKL. Trimming removed 0 bases at V and 4 bases at J, with 13 bases between. The CDR3 has 16 amino acids.

This clonotype occurred a few times. For the CDR3, the DNA is TGTGCCAGCAGCTCCTGGGAGGGCCTAAGACAGCCCCAGCATTTT. This encodes CASSSWEGLRQPQHF. This chain connects TRBV5-6 to TRBJ1-5, with D uncertain. CDR1 is SGHDT and CDR2 is YYEEEE in the germline V gene. Trimming removed 3 bases from V and 7 bases from J, with 17 bases in between. This CDR3 region has 15 residues. Looking up the rest from reference TRBV5-6 and TRBJ1-5 gives the full variable domain: DAGVTQSPTHLIKTRGQQVTLRCSPKSGHDTVSWYQQALGQGPQFIFQYYEEEERQRGNFPDRFSGHQFPNYSSELNVNALLLGDSALYLCASSSWEGLRQPQHFGDGTRLSIL.

This clonotype came up a few times. V is TRBV19 and J is TRBJ1-1; D is undetermined. There are 14 residues in the CDR3. V gave up 0 bases and J gave up 0 bases, with 5 bases separating them. Germline V gene sequence: CDR1 LNHDA, CDR2 SQIVND (reference sequence). The CDR3 nucleotides are TGTGCCAGTAGTATAGAATTGGTGAACACTGAAGCTTTCTTT. It translates to CASSIELVNTEAFF.

This clonotype was seen a handful of times. The V gene is TRBV20-1, the J gene TRBJ2-1, with 9 positions matching TRBD2. The CDR3 has 13 residues. After removal of 6 bases from V and 7 bases from J, the junction contained 7 bases not matched to a gene. The germline CDR1 and CDR2 sequences are DFQATT and SNEGSKA (reference sequence). CDR3 DNA: TGCAGTGCGCCGACTAGCGGAGGGAATGAGCAGTTCTTC. This gives the protein CSAPTSGGNEQFF.

Only a few counts were recorded for this clonotype. The J gene is TRBJ2-1, the V gene TRBV5-1; TRBD1 matches at 7 bases. V dropped 4 bases and J dropped 8; count of bases not matched to a gene: 9. CDR1 SGHRS and CDR2 YFSETQ come from the germline V gene. CDR3 length: 14 amino acids. The CDR3: CASSAQGSGDEQFF. CDR3 sequence (DNA): TGCGCCAGCAGCGCACAGGGGAGTGGGGATGAGCAGTTCTTC.

Only a few counts were recorded for this clonotype. The chain couples TRBV7-8 to TRBJ2-2, with D hard to call. Trimming removed 7 bases at V and 5 bases at J, with 11 bases between. Per the germline V gene, CDR1 is SGHVS and CDR2 is FQNEAQ. The CDR3 has 13 amino acids. The CDR3 region has the DNA TGTGCCAGCAACTCCCTGCGGACCGGGGAGCTGTTTTTT. This translates into CASNSLRTGELFF.

The table lists this clonotype with a few counts. This chain joins TRBV11-3 and TRBJ2-3, with 12 bases aligning to TRBD2. Germline V gene sequence: CDR1 SGHNT, CDR2 YENEEA. J gave up 0 bases and V 2 bases, and 3 bases lay outside the gene matches. The CDR3 runs 17 residues. The DNA for the CDR3 is TGTGCCAGCAGCTTACTGACTAGCGGGGGAAGCACAGATACGCAGTATTTT. It specifies CASSLLTSGGSTDTQYF.

The chain carries TRBV7-6 and TRBJ2-7; D is ambiguous. Per the germline V gene, CDR1 is SGHVS and CDR2 is FNYEAQ. Trimming cost V 1 base and J 4 bases, with 8 bases left between them. The CDR3 consists of 13 residues. The CDR3 sequence is CASSLDAQYEQYV. As DNA, the CDR3 is TGTGCCAGCAGCTTAGATGCCCAATACGAGCAGTACGTC.

There are a few counts of this clonotype. The rearrangement links TRBV7-9 to TRBJ2-1, with a weak D call TRBD2 (5 bases). Germline V lookup: CDR1 SEHNR, CDR2 FQNEAQ (reference sequence). The length of the CDR3 is 13 residues. Trimming pared 0 bases from V and 9 bases from J, leaving 9 bases between. CDR3: CASSLAGVGEQFF. The CDR3 bases are TGTGCCAGCAGCTTAGCGGGAGTCGGTGAGCAGTTCTTC.

The chain employs TRBV19 and TRBJ1-2, with 8 positions matching TRBD1. CDR3 length equals 17 residues. Germline loops: CDR1 LNHDA, CDR2 SQIVND (reference sequence). The J segment lost 6 bases and the V segment lost 3 bases, leaving 15 bases of the junction unmatched. The CDR3 nucleotides read TGTGCCAGTAGTATGGTTTTTAAGACAGGGGCCAAGGATGGCTACACCTTC. Protein: CASSMVFKTGAKDGYTF.

This clonotype was detected only a few times. The chain employs TRBV20-1 and TRBJ1-5, with TRBD1 as a possible D gene (5 bases). V lost 1 base and J lost 3, with 16 bases in between. CDR1 is DFQATT and CDR2 is SNEGSKA in the germline V gene (reference sequence). CDR3 length equals 16 residues. CDR3 nucleotide sequence: TGCAGTGCTAGAGGCCGGGGTGGGGGATTCAATCAGCCCCAGCATTTT. Translation: CSARGRGGGFNQPQHF.